This is a list of T cell receptor beta chains from one sample in a study of CD8 T cells in Susac syndrome. Each CDR3 protein is one row after TCRdb ran MiXCR on the immunoSEQ multiplex PCR reads. The data contain 100,000 to 150,000 distinct CDR3 sequences, just over 90% of them singletons. The sequencing sample was made of CD8+ T cells from PBMCs. Every receptor here comes from a human donor with multiple sclerosis. Each CDR3 is given with its conserved first and last residue. D genes are given only for firm matches. Not every row has a clone size; where given, it reads once, few, many or a size class.

NA 14 NA TRBJ2-1 TRBV11-2 CASSLAREVNEQFF TGTGCCAGCAGCTTAGCGCGGGAAGTCAATGAGCAGTTCTTC
NA 15 NA TRBJ2-2 TRBV6-5 CASTPRGQPSGELFF TGTGCCAGCACTCCTCGGGGGCAACCTTCCGGGGAGCTGTTTTTT
NA 13 NA TRBJ2-7 TRBV19 CASSARDGYEQYF TGTGCCAGTAGTGCCCGTGACGGATACGAGCAGTACTTC
NA 12 NA TRBJ1-2 TRBV5-6 CASSLGRGGYTF TGTGCCAGCAGCTTGGGCCGAGGGGGCTACACCTTC
NA 14 NA TRBJ2-3 TRBV2 CASSGRGFTDTQYF TGTGCCAGCTCGGGCCGGGGGTTCACAGATACGCAGTATTTT
NA 14 NA TRBJ2-3 TRBV4-1 CASSQDPGTDTQYF TGCGCCAGCAGCCAAGATCCGGGCACAGATACGCAGTATTTT
TRBD2 18 NA TRBJ2-3 TRBV29-1 CSATGLAGRRVGTDTQYF TGCAGCGCGACCGGACTAGCGGGAAGAAGGGTGGGCACAGATACGCAGTATTTT
NA 13 once TRBJ2-2 TRBV19 CASSIAFSGELFF TGTGCCAGTAGTATAGCTTTTTCCGGGGAGCTGTTTTTT
TRBD1 16 NA TRBJ2-2 TRBV14 CASSRAGQENTGELFF TGTGCCAGCAGCCGGGCGGGACAGGAGAACACCGGGGAGCTGTTTTTT
NA 16 NA TRBJ2-4 TRBV28 CASSFTGHVAKNIQYF TGTGCCAGCAGTTTTACAGGACACGTAGCCAAAAACATTCAGTACTTC
TRBD2 16 NA TRBJ2-7 TRBV9 CASSVRDNSGGDEQYF TGTGCCAGCAGCGTTAGGGACAACAGCGGGGGTGACGAGCAGTACTTC
TRBD2 16 NA TRBJ2-2 TRBV7-8 CASRGGLAGLYGELFF TGTGCCAGCAGGGGGGGACTAGCGGGATTATACGGGGAGCTGTTTTTT
NA 15 NA TRBJ2-3 TRBV12-3/TRBV12-4 CASSSTGRTTDTQYF TGTGCCAGCAGTTCGACAGGGAGGACCACAGATACGCAGTATTTT
NA 11 NA TRBJ1-1 TRBV7-9 CASNARTEAFF TGTGCCAGCAACGCGAGGACTGAAGCTTTCTTT
NA 15 NA TRBJ1-2 TRBV27 CASSPEEGRRNGYTF TGTGCCAGCAGTCCCGAGGAGGGGAGGAGGAATGGCTACACCTTC
NA 12 NA TRBJ1-1 TRBV6-2/TRBV6-3 CASSYARAEAFF TGTGCCAGCAGTTATGCCAGAGCTGAAGCTTTCTTT
TRBD2 15 NA TRBJ2-3 TRBV10-3 CAISVGTSATDTQYF TGTGCCATCAGTGTTGGGACTAGCGCCACAGATACGCAGTATTTT
NA 12 NA TRBJ2-5 TRBV6-1 CASSEWWETQYF TGTGCCAGCAGTGAATGGTGGGAGACCCAGTACTTC
TRBD1 15 NA TRBJ2-7 TRBV4-1 CASSHPTGTAYEQYF TGCGCCAGCAGCCACCCGACCGGGACAGCCTACGAGCAGTACTTC
NA 19 NA TRBJ2-3 TRBV19 CASSLLRDKILSSTDTQYF TGTGCCAGTAGTCTACTCCGGGACAAAATATTGTCTAGCACAGATACGCAGTATTTT
NA 14 once TRBJ1-1 TRBV27 CASSLTGTALEAFF TGTGCCAGCAGTTTAACGGGGACGGCTTTGGAAGCTTTCTTT
NA 13 NA TRBJ2-7 TRBV7-9 CASSLATAGDQYF TGTGCCAGCAGCTTAGCGACGGCAGGGGACCAGTACTTC
NA 14 NA TRBJ1-5 TRBV25-1 CASSVGVSNQPQHF TGTGCCAGCAGTGTGGGAGTTAGCAATCAGCCCCAGCATTTT
NA 17 once TRBJ2-2 TRBV3-1 CASSQGLTIGGTGELFF TGTGCCAGCAGCCAAGGCCTTACCATTGGAGGGACCGGGGAGCTGTTTTTT
TRBD2 16 NA TRBJ2-3 TRBV11-2 CASSLIRGGLRDTQYF TGTGCCAGCAGCTTAATTCGGGGGGGTCTGCGGGATACGCAGTATTTT
NA 12 NA TRBJ2-1 TRBV4-2 CASSQEYNEQFF TGTGCCAGCAGCCAAGAATACAATGAGCAGTTCTTC
NA 16 NA TRBJ1-3 TRBV12-3/TRBV12-4 CASSLGTLSSGNTIYF TGTGCCAGCAGTTTAGGGACGTTGAGCTCTGGAAACACCATATATTTT
NA 14 NA TRBJ1-1 TRBV3-1 CASRPRIGNTEAFF TGTGCCAGCAGGCCAAGGATAGGGAACACTGAAGCTTTCTTT
NA 15 NA TRBJ2-5 TRBV5-1 CASSLGWTTEETQYF TGCGCCAGCAGCTTGGGTTGGACCACGGAAGAGACCCAGTACTTC
TRBD1 14 NA TRBJ2-7 TRBV24-1 CATSGGDRYYEQYF TGTGCCACCAGTGGTGGGGACAGGTACTACGAGCAGTACTTC
NA 13 NA TRBJ1-4 TRBV29-1 CSVEGDDNEKLFF TGCAGCGTTGAAGGGGACGATAATGAAAAACTGTTTTTT
NA 16 NA TRBJ1-4 TRBV7-2 CASSLAGGVSNEKLFF TGTGCCAGCAGCTTAGCAGGAGGGGTCAGTAATGAAAAACTGTTTTTT
TRBD2 16 NA TRBJ2-1 TRBV7-9 CASSFLAGAPDNEQFF TGTGCCAGCAGCTTTCTGGCGGGAGCTCCGGACAATGAGCAGTTCTTC